The 20 T cell receptor beta chains below all came from one sample that was sequenced in a study of Graves' ophthalmopathy and Graves' hyperthyroidism. Using RNA transcripts, the TCR beta CDR3 regions were amplified. HTBI primers were employed in first-round RT-PCR, then a second-round multiplex PCR followed. TCRdb redid the calling of the multiplex PCR reads with MiXCR, one entry per CDR3 protein. The data hold 650,000 to 900,000 distinct CDR3 sequences, with approximately 40% observed a single time. The specimen was peripheral blood. These receptors were collected from an adult man with Graves' ophthalmopathy.

This chain links TRBV7-2 with TRBJ2-5; 16 positions match TRBD2. Looked up from germline, CDR1 is SGHTA and CDR2 is FQGNSA. This CDR3 region has 17 residues. Trimming cost V 5 bases and J 5 bases; bases outside gene matches: 8. The chain's CDR3 is CASSGGTSGRARETQYF. In DNA form, the CDR3 reads TGTGCCAGCAGCGGGGGGACTAGCGGGAGGGCCCGGGAGACCCAGTACTTC.

A word on this clonotype: A read error may explain this, as a much larger clone is one base away. V and J are TRBV2 and TRBJ2-7, with a weak D call TRBD1 (5 bases). The germline V gene encodes CDR1 SNHLY and CDR2 FYNNEI. The CDR3 length is 15 residues. The DNA for the CDR3 is TGTGCCAGCAGTCCCCCCCAAGGACAAGCCTACGGGCAGTACTTC. Its translation is CASSPPQGQAYGQYF. The whole variable domain, filled in from reference TRBV2 and TRBJ2-7, reads EPEVTQTPSHQVTQMGQEVILRCVPISNHLYFYWYRQILGQKVEFLVSFYNNEISEKSEIFDDQFSVERPDGSNFTLKIRSTKLEDSAMYFCASSPPQGQAYGQYFGPGTRLTVT.

The V call is TRBV24-1, the J call TRBJ1-5; 8 bases are shared with TRBD1. The CDR3 is made up of 15 amino acids. The germline CDR1 and CDR2 sequences are KGHDR and SFDVKD. The V segment lost 2 bases and the J segment 4 bases; nucleotides outside the gene matches: 3. CDR3 residues: CATSDSRTGNQPQHF. DNA for the CDR3: TGTGCCACCAGTGATTCGAGGACAGGGAATCAGCCCCAGCATTTT.

The chain is built from TRBV20-1 and TRBJ1-6; D not certain. CDR3 length equals 13 residues. Germline loops: CDR1 DFQATT, CDR2 SNEGSKA (reference sequence). V gave up 0 bases and J gave up 2 bases, with 2 bases separating them. CDR3 nucleotides: TGCAGTGCTAGAGAGACCTATAATTCACCCCTCCACTTT. Residues: CSARETYNSPLHF.

Many counts were recorded for this clonotype. The gene calls are TRBV7-2 and TRBJ1-2; D is undetermined. From germline, CDR1 is SGHTA and CDR2 FQGNSA. The CDR3 extends over 14 amino acids. V was cut by 5 bases and J by 6 bases, with 16 bases left in between. This CDR3 reads CASSPVYTYDGYTF. DNA for the CDR3: TGTGCCAGCAGCCCGGTTTACACTTACGATGGCTACACCTTC. The full variable domain, completed using reference TRBV7-2 and TRBJ1-2, is GAGVSQSPSNKVTEKGKDVELRCDPISGHTALYWYRQSLGQGLEFLIYFQGNSAPDKSGLPSDRFSAERTGGSVSTLTIQRTQQEDSAVYLCASSPVYTYDGYTFGSGTRLTVV.

The V gene is TRBV25-1, the J gene TRBJ2-7; D remains unclear. With 6 bases removed from V and 0 bases from J, the gap between germline ends came to 9 bases. The CDR3 consists of 13 residues. Germline V lookup: CDR1 MGHDK, CDR2 SYGVNS. CDR3 sequence (DNA): TGTGCCAGCAGCCACGAGAGCTCCTACGAGCAGTACTTC. This codes for CASSHESSYEQYF.

On this clonotype itself: Compared with germline, one end of the junction differs, possibly owing to a read error. The V gene is TRBV2, the J gene TRBJ2-7; TRBD1 agrees at 9 bases. Germline values: CDR1 SNHLY, CDR2 FYNNEI. This CDR3 is 12 amino acids long. CDR3 region: CASSSRGTGRAF. CDR3 nucleotide sequence: TGTGCCAGCAGTTCTAGAGGGACAGGGAGGGCCTTC.

This clonotype was detected only a few times. The chain couples TRBV7-2 to TRBJ1-2; 9 bases align to TRBD1. The CDR3 extends over 15 amino acids. V trimming: 3 bases; J trimming: 1 base; junction bases outside the gene matches: 3. Germline V CDR1 and CDR2: SGHTA, FQGNSA. CDR3 nucleotide sequence: TGTGCCAGCAGCTTTACAGGGGGCAATAACTATGGCTACACCTTC. Translated: CASSFTGGNNYGYTF.

The chain carries TRBV7-2 and TRBJ2-7; 11 bases fit TRBD1. Germline trimming cut 1 base from V and 3 bases from J; bases unmatched to any gene: 5. The CDR3 totals 16 residues. The germline CDR1 and CDR2 sequences are SGHTA and FQGNSA. The CDR3 sequence is CASSLVGTGGNYEQYF. The DNA of the CDR3 is TGTGCCAGCAGCTTAGTGGGGACAGGGGGGAACTACGAGCAGTACTTC.

Of note for this clonotype: This may come from a read error, since a much larger clone is one base off. The chain uses TRBV15 and TRBJ1-1; D is perhaps TRBD1 (5 bases). The length of the CDR3 is 18 residues. Germline loops: CDR1 LNHNV, CDR2 YYDKDF (reference sequence). The DNA for the CDR3 is TGTGCCACCAGGAGAGATTCGGTGGCGGGACTTCTGAACACTGAAGCTTTCTTT. Its translation: CATRRDSVAGLLNTEAFF.

This chain links TRBV2 with TRBJ2-5; tentative D call: TRBD2 (5 bases). Trimming left V 4 bases short and J 5 bases short, with 11 bases between. Germline-derived CDR1 and CDR2 are SNHLY and FYNNEI. The CDR3 has 13 amino acids. CDR3 region: CASSARGYETQYF. In DNA, the CDR3 is TGTGCCAGCAGTGCCCGGGGTTATGAGACCCAGTACTTC.

In this sample, this clonotype turned up a few times. The rearrangement links TRBV9 to TRBJ1-1; 8 bases are a match to TRBD1. This CDR3 is 15 amino acids long. The V gene end was trimmed by 6 bases and the J gene end by 1 base; junction bases not matched to a gene: 8. The V gene's germline CDR1 is SGDLS and CDR2 YYNGEE. The CDR3 loop is CASTSGQGPNTEAFF. In DNA, the CDR3 is TGTGCCAGCACCTCCGGACAGGGACCGAACACTGAAGCTTTCTTT.

The table lists this clonotype with a few counts. This chain uses TRBV7-2 with TRBJ1-4, with TRBD1 matching over 8 bases. This CDR3 has 14 residues. J was trimmed by 6 bases and V by 7 bases; bases with no gene match: 7. The germline CDR1 and CDR2 sequences are SGHTA and FQGNSA. CDR3 coding DNA: TGTGCCAGCATCTTGGACAGGGTGGATGAAAAACTGTTTTTT. The encoded protein is CASILDRVDEKLFF.

The sample holds many counts of this clonotype. This sequence joins TRBV29-1 and TRBJ1-2; 9 bases line up with TRBD1. The J segment lost 7 bases and the V segment lost 6 bases, leaving 9 bases of the junction unmatched. CDR3 size: 13 residues. Germline loops: CDR1 SQVTM, CDR2 ANQGSEA. The CDR3, as DNA: TGCAGCGTAGACCACAGGGGGCGCATTGGCTACACCTTC. Translating gives CSVDHRGRIGYTF.

Ten or more counts support this clonotype. The chain has TRBV19 and TRBJ1-5; 8 bases match TRBD1. Germline trimming cut 3 bases from V and 2 bases from J; bases unmatched to any gene: 0. The CDR3 loop spans 14 amino acids. CDR1 LNHDA and CDR2 SQIVND come from the germline V gene (reference sequence). CDR3 DNA: TGTGCCAGTAGTATGACAGGGGGCAATCAGCCCCAGCATTTT. It is translated as CASSMTGGNQPQHF.

The rearrangement joins TRBV7-9 to TRBJ2-7; no definite D call. Trimming shortened V by 1 base and J by 4 bases, and 11 bases separated the two germline ends. Looked up from germline, CDR1 is SEHNR and CDR2 is FQNEAQ (reference sequence). The CDR3 is made up of 14 amino acids. This CDR3 is CASSLDRWGYEQYF. CDR3 in DNA: TGTGCCAGCAGCTTAGACCGCTGGGGATACGAGCAGTACTTC. Filled out from reference TRBV7-9 and TRBJ2-7, the complete variable domain reads DTGVSQNPRHKITKRGQNVTFRCDPISEHNRLYWYRQTLGQGPEFLTYFQNEAQLEKSRLLSDRFSAERPKGSFSTLEIQRTEQGDSAMYLCASSLDRWGYEQYFGPGTRLTVT.

This sequence joins TRBV2 and TRBJ1-4; TRBD1 agrees at 7 bases. Germline V gives CDR1 SNHLY, CDR2 FYNNEI. The CDR3 sequence is 15 residues long. V lost 5 bases, J lost 6 bases, and 9 bases stayed unmatched. The CDR3: CASSLGGQTYEKLFF. DNA for the CDR3: TGTGCCAGCAGTTTAGGGGGACAGACGTATGAAAAACTGTTTTTT.

The rearrangement joins TRBV29-1 to TRBJ1-5, with TRBD1 matching over 7 bases. Trimming cost V 3 bases and J 7 bases; bases outside gene matches: 6. The CDR3 extends over 13 amino acids. Germline loops: CDR1 SQVTM, CDR2 ANQGSEA. CDR3 loop: CSVEEGARQPQHF. For the CDR3, the DNA is TGCAGCGTTGAGGAGGGGGCACGACAGCCCCAGCATTTT.

This clonotype was detected ten times or more. The rearrangement uses TRBV19 and TRBJ2-7; TRBD2 matches at 9 bases. The CDR3 loop spans 17 amino acids. Germline CDR1 reads LNHDA; CDR2 reads SQIVND (reference sequence). V lost 5 bases, J lost 1 base, and 12 bases stayed unmatched. The CDR3 DNA sequence: TGTGCCAGTAGTCCCGTGATGGGTAGCGGGAGTTCCTACGAGCAGTACTTC. Residues: CASSPVMGSGSSYEQYF.

The chain carries TRBV28 and TRBJ2-7, with TRBD2 as a possible D gene (5 bases). The CDR3 length is 12 residues. V lost 5 bases to trimming and J lost 9 bases, with 14 bases between them. From germline, CDR1 is MDHEN and CDR2 SYDVKM. The CDR3 region is CASSEGRPRQYF. DNA for the CDR3: TGTGCCAGCAGTGAGGGCCGCCCCCGGCAGTACTTC.